This TCR beta chain was found in a study of radiation and T cells in renal cell carcinoma. Time point: baseline pretreatment blood. Indicated treatment: 15 Gy SBRT to primary tumor, nephrectomy 4 weeks later. The tumor was a clear cell renal cell carcinoma. Regarding this clone: What it recognizes is unknown.

Study-level results: In blood, top tumor clones expanded by 2 weeks, shrinking by 4. Baseline intratumoral clonotype presence is unknown without pretreatment biopsies.

Generated by immunoSEQ multiplex PCR, the TCRdb table keeps only in-frame clones and is missing some. The sample yields about 140,000 clones, less than 90% seen once. This CDR3 has 14 residues. CDR1 LNHDA and CDR2 SQIVND come from the germline V gene (reference sequence). With V trimmed by 7 bases and J by 6 bases, 7 bases remained unmatched. The source of this sequence is a woman aged 45-60 years with renal cell carcinoma. This specimen was blood, taken from a patient whose treatment included radiotherapy and nephrectomy. The chain couples TRBV19 to TRBJ1-5, with 9 positions matching TRBD1. CDR3 protein: CASTLTGGVQPQHF. The CDR3 nucleotides are TGTGCCAGTACCTTGACAGGGGGGGTTCAGCCCCAGCATTTT.